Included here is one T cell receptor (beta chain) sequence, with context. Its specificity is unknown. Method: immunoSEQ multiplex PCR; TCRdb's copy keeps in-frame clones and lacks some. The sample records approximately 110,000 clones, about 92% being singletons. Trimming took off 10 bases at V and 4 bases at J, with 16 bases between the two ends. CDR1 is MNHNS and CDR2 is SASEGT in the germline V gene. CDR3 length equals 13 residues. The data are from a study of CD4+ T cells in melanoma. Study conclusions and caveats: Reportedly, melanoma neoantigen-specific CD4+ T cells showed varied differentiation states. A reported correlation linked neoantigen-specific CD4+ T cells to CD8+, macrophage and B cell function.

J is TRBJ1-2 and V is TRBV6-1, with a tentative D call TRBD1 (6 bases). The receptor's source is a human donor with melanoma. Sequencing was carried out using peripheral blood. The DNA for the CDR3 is TGTGCCACCCTTACTTTAGGGGGCTATGGCTACACCTTC. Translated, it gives CATLTLGGYGYTF.